This passage covers 27 T cell receptor beta chains from one sample sequenced in a study of cytomegalovirus exposure and HLA in healthy donors. The PCR was carried out with 60 Vbeta primers and 13 Jbeta primers. Data came from immunoSEQ multiplex PCR; TCRdb stores just in-frame clones and leaves some out. This table holds about 200,000 clones, 70% found once. Material: PBMCs. The receptors come from a middle-aged man in good health and CMV-seropositive.

CDR3 residues: CASSTLYGSYNEQFF. The CDR3 DNA sequence: TGTGCCAGCAGTACTCTCTACGGGTCTTACAATGAGCAGTTCTTC. The chain joins TRBV6-5 to TRBJ2-1, with no clear D. Trimming removed 5 bases at V and 4 bases at J, with 15 bases between. Germline CDR1 reads MNHEY; CDR2 reads SVGAGI. The length of the CDR3 is 15 residues.

The chain combines TRBV28 with TRBJ1-6, with a tentative D call TRBD1 (6 bases). The CDR3 spans 14 residues. CDR1 MDHEN and CDR2 SYDVKM come from the germline V gene. With 5 bases removed from V and 4 bases from J, the gap between germline ends came to 9 bases. The CDR3 nucleotides read TGTGCCAGCAGTGGGGACACTTATAATTCACCCCTCCACTTT. Protein: CASSGDTYNSPLHF.

The chain links TRBV10-3 to TRBJ2-1; 8 bases are shared with TRBD2. The germline gives CDR1 ENHRY, CDR2 SYGVKD. The CDR3 has 16 amino acids. The V gene end was trimmed by 6 bases and the J gene end by 4 bases; junction bases not matched to a gene: 11. This chain's CDR3 is CAIRGDWRGAYNEQFF. The CDR3, as DNA: TGTGCCATCAGGGGGGACTGGCGGGGGGCGTACAATGAGCAGTTCTTC.

CDR3 amino acids: CASSKVAGVAQHF. The CDR3 region has the DNA TGTGCCAGCAGCAAAGTGGCGGGGGTGGCCCAGCATTTT. The chain recombines TRBV21-1 with TRBJ1-5. TRBV21-1 is an annotated pseudogene. The CDR3 contains 13 residues.

This chain joins TRBV10-3 and TRBJ2-6, with D unclear. V was pared by 5 bases and J by 0 bases, with 14 bases between. Germline V CDR1 and CDR2: ENHRY, SYGVKD. The CDR3 contains 17 residues. This CDR3 reads CAISPTGASSGANVLTF. Written as DNA, the CDR3 is TGTGCCATCAGTCCCACTGGAGCCAGCTCTGGGGCCAACGTCCTGACTTTC.

The V gene is TRBV7-9, the J gene TRBJ1-5; TRBD1 might be the D (5 bases). In germline, CDR1 is SEHNR, CDR2 FQNEAQ (reference sequence). This CDR3 has 16 residues. Trimming shortened V by 5 bases and J by 4 bases, and 18 bases separated the two germline ends. The CDR3 coding sequence is TGTGCCAGCAGCCCCAGTTATGGGGGGATAAATCAGCCCCAGCATTTT. The encoded protein is CASSPSYGGINQPQHF.

The rearrangement joins TRBV7-9 to TRBJ1-2, with 7 bases aligning to TRBD1. The V gene's germline CDR1 is SEHNR and CDR2 FQNEAQ (reference sequence). The CDR3 spans 14 residues. V lost 5 bases to trimming and J lost 6 bases; unmatched junction nucleotides: 9. CDR3 sequence (DNA): TGTGCCAGCAGCCTAGGGGGCGAGGTGGATGGCTACACCTTC. Encoded protein: CASSLGGEVDGYTF. Full variable domain (remainder filled in from reference TRBV7-9 and TRBJ1-2): DTGVSQNPRHKITKRGQNVTFRCDPISEHNRLYWYRQTLGQGPEFLTYFQNEAQLEKSRLLSDRFSAERPKGSFSTLEIQRTEQGDSAMYLCASSLGGEVDGYTFGSGTRLTVV.

In this sample, this clone turned up a few times. V and J are TRBV4-1 and TRBJ1-4; 7 positions agree with TRBD1. CDR1 is MGHRA and CDR2 is YSYEKL in the germline V gene. The trim removed 2 bases at V and 3 bases at J, leaving 3 bases unmatched. This CDR3 contains 15 residues. CDR3 nucleotide sequence: TGCGCCAGCAGCCAACCAACAGGGGCTAATGAAAAACTGTTTTTT. It specifies CASSQPTGANEKLFF.

This chain joins TRBV7-2 and TRBJ1-5; TRBD1 might be the D (5 bases). V was clipped by 1 base and J by 0 bases, with 7 bases between them. This CDR3 comprises 15 residues. Germline CDR1 SGHTA, CDR2 FQGNSA. DNA for the CDR3: TGTGCCAGCAGCTTAGTAGGGGTTAGCAATCAGCCCCAGCATTTT. Amino acids: CASSLVGVSNQPQHF.

The chain uses TRBV6-1 and TRBJ2-5; TRBD2 matches at 9 bases. CDR1 is MNHNS, CDR2 SASEGT, per germline. The CDR3 runs to 13 residues. The ends lost 6 bases at V and 7 bases at J; junction bases unmatched: 6. The CDR3 nucleotides are TGTGCCAGCAGCGGGACTAGCCAGGTGACCCAGTACTTC. It specifies CASSGTSQVTQYF.

CDR3 in DNA: TGCGCCAGCAGCTTGGCCTACAGGGGAGACACTGAAGCTTTCTTT. As protein: CASSLAYRGDTEAFF. This chain uses TRBV5-1 with TRBJ1-1; 7 bases align to TRBD1. There are 15 residues in the CDR3. The V gene end was trimmed by 0 bases and the J gene end by 3 bases; junction bases not matched to a gene: 5. From germline, CDR1 is SGHRS and CDR2 YFSETQ.

The chain links TRBV28 to TRBJ1-4, with 7 bases lining up with TRBD1. Per germline, CDR1 MDHEN and CDR2 SYDVKM. CDR3 length equals 14 residues. V shed 7 bases, J shed 3 bases, and the junction held 5 bases outside the gene matches. CDR3 DNA sequence: TGTGCCAGCATTCCAGGGGGGCCTAATGAAAAACTGTTTTTT. Residues: CASIPGGPNEKLFF.

The chain uses TRBV11-2 and TRBJ2-3; the match to TRBD2 covers 11 bases. Germline V CDR1 and CDR2: SGHAT, FQNNGV. The CDR3 runs to 18 residues. The trim removed 1 base at V and 0 bases at J, leaving 6 bases unmatched. In DNA, the CDR3 is TGTGCCAGCAGCTTAGTGCCTAGCGGGGGGCCTAGCACAGATACGCAGTATTTT. It translates to CASSLVPSGGPSTDTQYF.

The V and J genes are TRBV5-1 and TRBJ2-5; 16 bases map to TRBD2. CDR1 SGHRS and CDR2 YFSETQ come from the germline V gene. Trimming cost V 3 bases and J 3 bases; bases outside gene matches: 8. The length of the CDR3 is 18 residues. The CDR3 DNA follows: TGCGCCAGCAGCTCCGGGACTAGCGGGGGGGGTGGGAAAGAGACCCAGTACTTC. Protein: CASSSGTSGGGGKETQYF.

V gene TRBV2 combines with J gene TRBJ1-1; TRBD1 agrees at 9 bases. The V gene end was trimmed by 3 bases and the J gene end by 6 bases; junction bases not matched to a gene: 14. This CDR3 spans 17 amino acids. The germline gives CDR1 SNHLY, CDR2 FYNNEI. The CDR3 loop is CASSEGMRGQGYAEAFF. The CDR3 DNA follows: TGTGCCAGCAGTGAGGGGATGAGGGGACAGGGCTACGCTGAAGCTTTCTTT.

The chain has TRBV5-4 and TRBJ1-4; no reliable D call. The CDR3 length is 14 residues. CDR1 is SGHNT and CDR2 is YYREEE in the germline V gene (reference sequence). Between the trimmed V and J ends, which lost 0 bases and 5 bases, there was a span of 8 bases. The CDR3 reads CASSLGAGNEKLFF. DNA for the CDR3: TGTGCCAGCAGCTTGGGGGCAGGCAATGAAAAACTGTTTTTT.

The V gene is TRBV5-1, the J gene TRBJ2-2; D unresolved. V dropped 1 base and J dropped 2 bases, with 6 bases sitting between them. This CDR3 is built from 14 residues. Germline CDR1 and CDR2: SGHRS and YFSETQ. The CDR3 DNA is TGCGCCAGCAGCTTGCCCCCAAACACCGGGGAGCTGTTTTTT. Residues: CASSLPPNTGELFF.

This clone turned up a few times. This chain joins TRBV28 and TRBJ1-2; possibly TRBD1 for D (5 bases). The CDR3 is 14 amino acids. V lost 3 bases to trimming and J lost 6 bases, with 14 bases between them. Germline-derived CDR1 and CDR2 are MDHEN and SYDVKM. The CDR3 spells CASSFSRGWDGYTF. The CDR3 DNA is TGTGCCAGCAGTTTTTCAAGGGGATGGGATGGCTACACCTTC.

The chain couples TRBV11-3 to TRBJ2-7, with TRBD1 as a possible D gene (6 bases). Between the trimmed V and J ends, which lost 5 bases and 2 bases, there was a span of 10 bases. The CDR3 has 13 residues. In germline, CDR1 is SGHNT, CDR2 YENEEA. In nucleotides, the CDR3 is TGTGCCAGCAGCCCGACAGGAACCTACGAGCAGTACTTC. The encoded protein is CASSPTGTYEQYF.

In its sample, this clone was seen a few times. The chain employs TRBV9 and TRBJ2-7, with 9 positions matching TRBD1. In germline, CDR1 is SGDLS, CDR2 YYNGEE. Trimming took 4 bases from V and 2 from J; bases not matched to a gene: 4. CDR3 length: 14 amino acids. The CDR3 DNA reads TGTGCCAGCAGCTCTGGGACAGGGACCTACGAGCAGTACTTC. It specifies CASSSGTGTYEQYF.

The chain uses TRBV29-1 and TRBJ2-5; 10 nucleotides agree with TRBD1. Judging by the DNA end, TRBJ2-7 fits better; the J call may be wrong. This CDR3 has 13 residues. In germline, CDR1 is SQVTM, CDR2 ANQGSEA. The CDR3 DNA follows: TGCAGCGTTGAGACAGGGGGCAGTTACGAGCAGTACTTC. It encodes CSVETGGSYEQYF.

The chain employs TRBV10-3 and TRBJ1-2; TRBD1 might be the D (6 bases). The CDR3 consists of 13 residues. Between the trimmed V and J ends, which lost 2 bases and 7 bases, there was a span of 11 bases. Looked up from germline, CDR1 is ENHRY and CDR2 is SYGVKD. The CDR3 DNA follows: TGTGCCATCAGTGAGAGTCAGGGGTCTGGCTACACCTTC. Translated, it gives CAISESQGSGYTF.

The chain employs TRBV6-6 and TRBJ1-2; 9 bases map to TRBD1. Unmatched junction bases numbered 7, after V lost 2 bases and J lost 3 bases. Germline V lookup: CDR1 MNHNY, CDR2 SVGAGI (reference sequence). CDR3 length: 16 amino acids. In DNA form, the CDR3 reads TGTGCCAGCAGTTACCCTGGGACAGGGAAATACTATGGCTACACCTTC. This encodes CASSYPGTGKYYGYTF.

A few counts support this clone. V and J are TRBV18 and TRBJ2-3; 7 positions match TRBD1. Per germline, CDR1 KGHSH and CDR2 LQKENI. V lost 3 bases to trimming and J lost 5 bases; unmatched junction nucleotides: 8. The CDR3 has 15 residues. CDR3 sequence reads: CASSPSISGGDTQYF. CDR3 sequence (DNA): TGTGCCAGCTCACCTTCGATCTCAGGGGGAGATACGCAGTATTTT.

The rearrangement joins TRBV15 to TRBJ2-3; TRBD2 aligns across 12 bases. Germline V lookup: CDR1 LNHNV, CDR2 YYDKDF (reference sequence). The CDR3 is 17 amino acids. J lost 4 bases, V lost 0 bases, and 5 bases had no gene match. The CDR3 region is CATSRETSGGRADTQYF. CDR3 in DNA: TGTGCCACCAGCAGAGAAACTAGCGGGGGGCGAGCAGATACGCAGTATTTT.

The chain carries TRBV19 and TRBJ1-5, with D tentatively TRBD1 (5 bases). CDR3 length equals 13 residues. The germline CDR1 and CDR2 sequences are LNHDA and SQIVND (reference sequence). V lost 5 bases, J lost 4 bases, and 9 bases lay in between. For the CDR3, the DNA is TGTGCCAGTAGTGAACAGGATAATCAGCCCCAGCATTTT. Its translation is CASSEQDNQPQHF.

V usage is TRBV11-2 and J usage is TRBJ2-1; 10 positions agree with TRBD2. The CDR3 runs to 17 residues. Germline-derived CDR1 and CDR2 are SGHAT and FQNNGV. The ends lost 3 bases at V and 1 base at J; junction bases unmatched: 6. CDR3 in DNA: TGTGCCAGCAGCTTTAGGGTAGCGGGGGGTTCCTACAATGAGCAGTTCTTC. This sequence encodes CASSFRVAGGSYNEQFF.